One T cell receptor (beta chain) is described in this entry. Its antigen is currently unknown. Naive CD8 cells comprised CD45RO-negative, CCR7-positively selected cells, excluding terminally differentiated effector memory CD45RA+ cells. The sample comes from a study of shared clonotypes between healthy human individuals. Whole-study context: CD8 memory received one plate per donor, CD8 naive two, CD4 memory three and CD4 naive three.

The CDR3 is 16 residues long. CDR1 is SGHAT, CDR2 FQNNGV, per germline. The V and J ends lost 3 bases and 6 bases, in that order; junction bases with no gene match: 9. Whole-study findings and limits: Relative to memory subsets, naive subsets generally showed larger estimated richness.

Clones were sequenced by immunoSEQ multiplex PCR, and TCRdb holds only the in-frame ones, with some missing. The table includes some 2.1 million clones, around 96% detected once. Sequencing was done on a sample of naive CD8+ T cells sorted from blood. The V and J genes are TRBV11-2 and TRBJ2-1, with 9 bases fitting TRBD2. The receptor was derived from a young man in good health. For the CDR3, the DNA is TGTGCCAGCAGCTTTGGGCGGGAGGGCCCCGGCAATGAGCAGTTCTTC. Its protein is CASSFGREGPGNEQFF.